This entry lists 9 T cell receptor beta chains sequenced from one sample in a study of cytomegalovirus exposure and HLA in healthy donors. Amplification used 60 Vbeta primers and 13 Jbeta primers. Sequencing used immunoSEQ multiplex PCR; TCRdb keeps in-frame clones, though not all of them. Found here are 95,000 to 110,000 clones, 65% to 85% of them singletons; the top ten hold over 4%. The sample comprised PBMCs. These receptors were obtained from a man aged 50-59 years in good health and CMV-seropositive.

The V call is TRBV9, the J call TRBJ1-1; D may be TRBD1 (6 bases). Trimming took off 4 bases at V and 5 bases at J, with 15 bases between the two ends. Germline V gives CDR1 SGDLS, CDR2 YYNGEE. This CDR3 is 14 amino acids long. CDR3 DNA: TGTGCCAGCAGCCGTGAAGAGGGGGTGACTGAAGCTTTCTTT. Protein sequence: CASSREEGVTEAFF.

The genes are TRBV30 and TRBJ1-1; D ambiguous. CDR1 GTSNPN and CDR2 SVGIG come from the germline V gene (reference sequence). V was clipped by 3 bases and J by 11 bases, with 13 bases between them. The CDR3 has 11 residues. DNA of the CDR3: TGTGCCTGGAGCCCTGACAATATGGCTTTCTTT. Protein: CAWSPDNMAFF.

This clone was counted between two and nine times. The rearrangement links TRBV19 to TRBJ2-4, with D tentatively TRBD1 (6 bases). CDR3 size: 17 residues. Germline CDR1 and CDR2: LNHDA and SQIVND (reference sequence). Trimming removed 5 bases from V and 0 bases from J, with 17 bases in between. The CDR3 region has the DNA TGTGCCAGTAGTTCAGGACAGACCCAAATAGCCAAAAACATTCAGTACTTC. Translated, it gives CASSSGQTQIAKNIQYF.

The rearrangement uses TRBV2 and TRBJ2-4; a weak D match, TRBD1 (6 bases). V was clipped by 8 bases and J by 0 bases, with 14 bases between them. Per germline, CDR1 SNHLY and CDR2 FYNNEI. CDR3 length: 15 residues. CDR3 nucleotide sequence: TGTGCCAGCGGCCAGGACAGACTAGCCAAAAACATTCAGTACTTC. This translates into CASGQDRLAKNIQYF.

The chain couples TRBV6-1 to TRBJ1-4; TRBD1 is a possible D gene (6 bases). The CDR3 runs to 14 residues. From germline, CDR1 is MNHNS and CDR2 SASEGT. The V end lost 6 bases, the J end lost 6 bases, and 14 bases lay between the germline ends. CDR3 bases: TGTGCCAGCAGGGTAACAGGGAGGGATGAAAAACTGTTTTTT. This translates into CASRVTGRDEKLFF.

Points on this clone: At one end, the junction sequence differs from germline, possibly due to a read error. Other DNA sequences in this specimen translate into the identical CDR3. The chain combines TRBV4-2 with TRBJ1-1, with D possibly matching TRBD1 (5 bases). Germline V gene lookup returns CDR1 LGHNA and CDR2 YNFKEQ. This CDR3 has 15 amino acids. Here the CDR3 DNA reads TGTGCCAGCAGCCAAGATCAAGGGGATAGGGCTGAAGCCTTCTTT. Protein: CASSQDQGDRAEAFF.

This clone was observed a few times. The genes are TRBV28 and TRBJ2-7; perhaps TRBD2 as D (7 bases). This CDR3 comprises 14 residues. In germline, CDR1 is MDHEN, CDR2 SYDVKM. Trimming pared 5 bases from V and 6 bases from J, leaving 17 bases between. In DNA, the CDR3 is TGTGCCAGCAGTGCAATCCCGGGGGGCTGCGAGCAGTACTTC. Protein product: CASSAIPGGCEQYF.

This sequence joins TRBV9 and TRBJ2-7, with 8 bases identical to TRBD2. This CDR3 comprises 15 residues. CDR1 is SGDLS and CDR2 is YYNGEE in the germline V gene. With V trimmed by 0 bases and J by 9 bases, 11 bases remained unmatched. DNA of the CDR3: TGTGCCAGCAGCGTAGAGGGAGCGGGAGAGGTTGGGCAGTACTTC. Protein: CASSVEGAGEVGQYF.

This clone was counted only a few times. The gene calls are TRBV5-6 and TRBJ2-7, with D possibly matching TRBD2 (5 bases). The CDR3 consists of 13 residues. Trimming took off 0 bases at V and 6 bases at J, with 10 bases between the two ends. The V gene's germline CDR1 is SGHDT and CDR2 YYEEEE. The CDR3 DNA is TGTGCCAGCAGCTTGGCCGAGGGAACCGAGCAGTACTTC. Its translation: CASSLAEGTEQYF.